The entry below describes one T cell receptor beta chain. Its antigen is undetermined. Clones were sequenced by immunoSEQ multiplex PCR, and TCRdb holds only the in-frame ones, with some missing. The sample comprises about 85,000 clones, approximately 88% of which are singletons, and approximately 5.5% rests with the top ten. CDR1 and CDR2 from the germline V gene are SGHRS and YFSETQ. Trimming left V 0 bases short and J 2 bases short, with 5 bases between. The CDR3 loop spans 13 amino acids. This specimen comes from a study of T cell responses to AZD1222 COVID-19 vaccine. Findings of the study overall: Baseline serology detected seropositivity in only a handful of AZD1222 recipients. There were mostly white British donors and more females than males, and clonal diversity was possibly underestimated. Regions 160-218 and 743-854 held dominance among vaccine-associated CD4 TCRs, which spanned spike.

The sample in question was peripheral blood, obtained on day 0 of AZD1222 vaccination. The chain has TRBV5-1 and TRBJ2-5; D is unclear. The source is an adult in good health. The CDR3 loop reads CASSLVSQETQYF. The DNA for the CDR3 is TGCGCCAGCAGCTTGGTGAGTCAAGAGACCCAGTACTTC. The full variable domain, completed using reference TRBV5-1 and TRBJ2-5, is KAGVTQTPRYLIKTRGQQVTLSCSPISGHRSVSWYQQTPGQGLQFLFEYFSETQRNKGNFPGRFSGRQFSNSRSEMNVSTLELGDSALYLCASSLVSQETQYFGPGTRLLVL.